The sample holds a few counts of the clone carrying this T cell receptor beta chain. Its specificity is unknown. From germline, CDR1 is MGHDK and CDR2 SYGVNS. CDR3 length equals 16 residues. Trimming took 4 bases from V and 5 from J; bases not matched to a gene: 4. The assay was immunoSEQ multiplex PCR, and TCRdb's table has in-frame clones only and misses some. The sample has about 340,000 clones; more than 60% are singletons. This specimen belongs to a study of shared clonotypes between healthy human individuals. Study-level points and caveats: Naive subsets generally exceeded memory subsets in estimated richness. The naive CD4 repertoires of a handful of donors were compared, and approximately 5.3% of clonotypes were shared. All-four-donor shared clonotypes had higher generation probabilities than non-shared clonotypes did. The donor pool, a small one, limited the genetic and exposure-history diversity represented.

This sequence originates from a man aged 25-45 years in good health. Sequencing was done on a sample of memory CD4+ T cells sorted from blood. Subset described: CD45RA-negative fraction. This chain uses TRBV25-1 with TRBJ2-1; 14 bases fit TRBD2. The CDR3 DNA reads TGTGCCAGCAGTGGAGGGACTAGCGGGAGCAACAATGAGCAGTTCTTC. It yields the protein CASSGGTSGSNNEQFF.